These 31 T cell receptor beta chains came from one sample sequenced in a study of cytomegalovirus exposure and HLA in healthy donors. PCR used 60 Vbeta primers and 13 Jbeta primers. Profiling relied on immunoSEQ multiplex PCR, and the TCRdb table lists in-frame clones only, not all of them. The top ten clones hold 11% of a sample with some 110,000 clones, roughly 70% of them seen once. Specimen: PBMCs. Every receptor here comes from a woman between 45 and 60 years old in good health and CMV-seropositive.

The V gene is TRBV2, the J gene TRBJ2-7, with D possibly TRBD1 on 6 matching bases. This CDR3 is 14 amino acids long. V was trimmed by 5 bases and J by 6 bases, leaving 17 bases between them. Germline values: CDR1 SNHLY, CDR2 FYNNEI. This chain's CDR3 is CASSRTELDLEQYF. In DNA form, the CDR3 reads TGTGCCAGCAGTCGGACAGAACTGGATCTCGAGCAGTACTTC.

The chain is built from TRBV2 and TRBJ1-1; no clear D. This CDR3 has 11 amino acids. Germline assignment: CDR1 SNHLY and CDR2 FYNNEI. The V gene lost 2 bases and the J gene lost 6 bases, with 4 bases spanning the gap. The CDR3 is CASSESAEAFF. The CDR3 DNA sequence: TGTGCCAGCAGTGAATCCGCTGAAGCTTTCTTT.

The chain couples TRBV19 to TRBJ1-1; no definite D call. Trimming removed 7 bases at V and 5 bases at J, with 20 bases between. Looked up from germline, CDR1 is LNHDA and CDR2 is SQIVND (reference sequence). The CDR3 sequence is 15 residues long. The CDR3 sequence: CASTFGVTGRTEAFF. CDR3 coding DNA: TGTGCCAGTACCTTCGGGGTGACGGGAAGGACTGAAGCTTTCTTT.

The V and J genes are TRBV30 and TRBJ1-5; 8 nucleotides align to TRBD1. Per the germline V gene, CDR1 is GTSNPN and CDR2 is SVGIG (reference sequence). CDR3 length: 14 amino acids. The V segment lost 5 bases and the J segment 4 bases; nucleotides outside the gene matches: 7. CDR3 sequence reads: CAWAQGAQNQPQHF. Here the CDR3 DNA reads TGTGCCTGGGCGCAGGGGGCGCAAAATCAGCCCCAGCATTTT.

The gene calls are TRBV5-4 and TRBJ2-1; TRBD2 matches at 14 bases. Germline loops: CDR1 SGHNT, CDR2 YYREEE (reference sequence). J was trimmed by 4 bases and V by 6 bases; bases with no gene match: 6. The CDR3 runs to 16 residues. CDR3 amino acids: CASTPGTSGGYNEQFF. CDR3 coding DNA: TGTGCCAGCACCCCGGGGACTAGCGGGGGTTACAATGAGCAGTTCTTC.

The V gene is TRBV4-2, the J gene TRBJ1-2, with D perhaps TRBD1 (5 bases). CDR3 length equals 14 residues. Germline CDR1 reads LGHNA; CDR2 reads YNFKEQ. Trimming removed 3 bases at V and 4 bases at J, with 12 bases between. The CDR3 here is CASSHRGGVYGYTF. The CDR3 nucleotides read TGTGCCAGCAGCCACCGGGGGGGGGTCTATGGCTACACCTTC.

The V call is TRBV19, the J call TRBJ2-7; 7 bases match TRBD1. This CDR3 is built from 14 residues. V lost 10 bases to trimming and J lost 4 bases; unmatched junction nucleotides: 13. Germline loops: CDR1 LNHDA, CDR2 SQIVND (reference sequence). The CDR3 bases are TGTGCCACAGCCGGGACAGAAAATAAATACGAGCAGTACTTC. Amino acid sequence: CATAGTENKYEQYF.

This clone showed up just once. CDR3 protein: CASSLEFGTGSGYTF. Written as DNA, the CDR3 is TGTGCCAGCAGCTTAGAGTTTGGGACAGGGTCTGGCTACACCTTC. The rearrangement uses TRBV7-9 and TRBJ1-2, with 9 bases that match TRBD1. This CDR3 is built from 15 residues. Germline CDR1 reads SEHNR; CDR2 reads FQNEAQ (reference sequence). V was pared by 1 base and J by 7 bases, with 7 bases of the junction left unmatched.

The chain uses TRBV7-9 and TRBJ2-7; TRBD2 is a possible D gene (5 bases). CDR1 and CDR2 from the germline V gene are SEHNR and FQNEAQ (reference sequence). This CDR3 spans 15 amino acids. V was clipped by 3 bases and J by 3 bases, with 15 bases between them. In nucleotides, the CDR3 is TGTGCCAGCAGCTTCCCCAGCAGAGGGATCTACGAGCAGTACTTC. It encodes CASSFPSRGIYEQYF.

The chain links TRBV9 to TRBJ2-3, with D maybe TRBD1 (6 bases). The CDR3 is 14 amino acids. V gave up 3 bases and J gave up 2 bases, with 10 bases separating them. CDR1 is SGDLS and CDR2 is YYNGEE in the germline V gene. CDR3: CASSEGVDTDTQYF. The DNA for the CDR3 is TGTGCCAGCAGCGAGGGGGTAGACACAGATACGCAGTATTTT.

The chain combines TRBV7-6 with TRBJ1-1; weak D call: TRBD1 (6 bases). Germline V gene lookup returns CDR1 SGHVS and CDR2 FNYEAQ. The V gene lost 4 bases and the J gene lost 6 bases, with 12 bases spanning the gap. The CDR3 is 13 residues long. In DNA, the CDR3 is TGTGCCAGCAGCTCCAACAGGGAACCTGAAGCTTTCTTT. Its protein is CASSSNREPEAFF.

This clone was observed a single time. The rearrangement uses TRBV7-2 and TRBJ1-6, with TRBD1 matching over 8 bases. The CDR3 contains 15 residues. Trimming at V came to 5 bases and at J to 9 bases, leaving 9 bases not matched to a gene. Germline V gives CDR1 SGHTA, CDR2 FQGNSA. The CDR3 here is CASSVTTGAGSPLHF. CDR3 bases: TGTGCCAGCAGCGTAACGACAGGGGCGGGTTCACCCCTCCACTTT.

The chain links TRBV4-2 to TRBJ2-3; 10 nucleotides match TRBD2. The CDR3 is 16 residues long. Germline V gene sequence: CDR1 LGHNA, CDR2 YNFKEQ. After removal of 1 base from V and 1 base from J, the junction contained 2 bases not matched to a gene. The chain's CDR3 is CASSQGLAGGTDTQYF. The CDR3 coding sequence is TGTGCCAGCAGCCAAGGGCTAGCGGGGGGCACAGATACGCAGTATTTT.

The V call is TRBV11-2, the J call TRBJ2-5, with 7 bases matching TRBD2. V dropped 5 bases and J dropped 5; count of bases not matched to a gene: 17. The germline gives CDR1 SGHAT, CDR2 FQNNGV. The CDR3 length is 17 residues. The CDR3 protein is CASSGMKLVGRVETQYF. In DNA form, the CDR3 reads TGTGCCAGCAGCGGGATGAAACTAGTTGGGAGGGTCGAGACCCAGTACTTC.

The chain joins TRBV30 to TRBJ1-3; D gene ambiguous. Germline CDR1 is GTSNPN and CDR2 is SVGIG (reference sequence). The CDR3 consists of 14 residues. The CDR3 nucleotides are TGTGCGTTCAACTCAGGATCCTCTGGAAACACCATATATTTT. The encoded protein is CAFNSGSSGNTIYF.

This clone has just a few counts. V gene TRBV7-2 combines with J gene TRBJ2-2, with D possibly matching TRBD2 (6 bases). Germline V lookup: CDR1 SGHTA, CDR2 FQGNSA. This CDR3 is 15 amino acids long. Trimming took off 1 base at V and 8 bases at J, with 14 bases between the two ends. DNA for the CDR3: TGTGCCAGCAGCTTAGGCGGGGCCGCCCGGGGGGAGCTGTTTTTT. Residues: CASSLGGAARGELFF.

This sequence joins TRBV30 and TRBJ1-5; TRBD1 is a possible D gene (6 bases). Germline V CDR1 and CDR2: GTSNPN, SVGIG (reference sequence). The CDR3 contains 15 residues. V dropped 2 bases and J dropped 4 bases, with 15 bases sitting between them. For the CDR3, the DNA is TGTGCCTGGAGTAGCCGCCGGGGGGCGAATCAGCCCCAGCATTTT. This codes for CAWSSRRGANQPQHF.

V gene TRBV11-2 combines with J gene TRBJ1-1; the D is unclear. Trimming pared 0 bases from V and 4 bases from J, leaving 12 bases between. The CDR3 extends over 15 amino acids. Germline V gene data show CDR1 as SGHAT and CDR2 as FQNNGV. CDR3 protein: CASSLDFSGSTEAFF. CDR3 bases: TGTGCCAGCAGCTTAGATTTTTCAGGCAGCACTGAAGCTTTCTTT. The variable domain in full, with the rest retrieved from reference TRBV11-2 and TRBJ1-1, is EAGVAQSPRYKIIEKRQSVAFWCNPISGHATLYWYQQILGQGPKLLIQFQNNGVVDDSQLPKDRFSAERLKGVDSTLKIQPAKLEDSAVYLCASSLDFSGSTEAFFGQGTRLTVV.

This clone was recorded once. The chain joins TRBV7-2 to TRBJ2-5; D perhaps matches TRBD2 (6 bases). Germline CDR1 reads SGHTA; CDR2 reads FQGNSA. The CDR3 runs to 13 residues. V lost 0 bases and J 7 bases, leaving 9 bases between the germline ends. The CDR3 DNA reads as TGTGCCAGCAGCTTAGCGCCGGAGGGGACCCAGTACTTC. This sequence encodes CASSLAPEGTQYF. Full variable domain (missing parts from reference TRBV7-2 and TRBJ2-5): GAGVSQSPSNKVTEKGKDVELRCDPISGHTALYWYRQSLGQGLEFLIYFQGNSAPDKSGLPSDRFSAERTGGSVSTLTIQRTQQEDSAVYLCASSLAPEGTQYFGPGTRLLVL.

This clone was picked up one time. The V call is TRBV5-4, the J call TRBJ2-3; 10 positions match TRBD1. Germline trimming cut 4 bases from V and 4 bases from J; bases unmatched to any gene: 9. The CDR3 extends over 16 amino acids. CDR1 SGHNT and CDR2 YYREEE come from the germline V gene (reference sequence). CDR3 protein: CASSRDSGTGADTQYF. The CDR3, as DNA: TGTGCCAGCAGCAGGGACTCCGGGACAGGGGCAGATACGCAGTATTTT.

The CDR3 DNA follows: TGTGCCAGCAGCTCGTCTAGCGGGGGGGCAGATACGCAGTATTTT. Translation: CASSSSSGGADTQYF. J is TRBJ2-3 and V is TRBV7-2, with TRBD2 matching over 12 bases. J was trimmed by 4 bases and V by 4 bases; bases with no gene match: 3. Germline V gene data show CDR1 as SGHTA and CDR2 as FQGNSA. CDR3 size: 15 residues.

Only a few counts were recorded for this clone. The rearrangement joins TRBV7-8 to TRBJ1-1; 8 bases map to TRBD1. The CDR3 covers 16 residues. Germline V gene data show CDR1 as SGHVS and CDR2 as FQNEAQ. Trimming at V came to 5 bases and at J to 0 bases, leaving 8 bases not matched to a gene. The CDR3 nucleotides are TGTGCCAGCAGCATAGGGACAGGTCAAATGAACACTGAAGCTTTCTTT. It translates to CASSIGTGQMNTEAFF. Combining the CDR3 with reference TRBV7-8 and TRBJ1-1 gives the whole variable domain GAGVSQSPRYKVAKRGQDVALRCDPISGHVSLFWYQQALGQGPEFLTYFQNEAQLDKSGLPSDRFFAERPEGSVSTLKIQRTQQEDSAVYLCASSIGTGQMNTEAFFGQGTRLTVV.

The chain employs TRBV7-3 and TRBJ1-1; D is possibly TRBD1 (5 bases). This CDR3 has 14 residues. Germline-derived CDR1 and CDR2 are SGHTA and FQGTGA. V was cut by 4 bases and J by 4 bases, with 13 bases left in between. For the CDR3, the DNA is TGTGCCAGCAGCTCCCAGGGAATTGGCACTGAAGCTTTCTTT. Translation: CASSSQGIGTEAFF. Using reference TRBV7-3 and TRBJ1-1 for the parts outside the CDR3, the full variable domain is GAGVSQTPSNKVTEKGKYVELRCDPISGHTALYWYRQSLGQGPEFLIYFQGTGAADDSGLPNDRFFAVRPEGSVSTLKIQRTERGDSAVYLCASSSQGIGTEAFFGQGTRLTVV.

The chain carries TRBV9 and TRBJ2-7, with 7 bases aligning to TRBD1. V dropped 4 bases and J dropped 0; count of bases not matched to a gene: 10. The CDR3 is 16 residues long. The germline gives CDR1 SGDLS, CDR2 YYNGEE. CDR3 residues: CASSPTTGKSSYEQYF. The CDR3 bases are TGTGCCAGCAGCCCTACGACAGGGAAGAGCTCCTACGAGCAGTACTTC.

This rearrangement joins TRBV7-9 to TRBJ1-4, with 10 positions matching TRBD1. The CDR3 length is 15 residues. The germline CDR1 and CDR2 sequences are SEHNR and FQNEAQ (reference sequence). V trimming: 4 bases; J trimming: 7 bases; junction bases outside the gene matches: 6. The CDR3 nucleotides are TGTGCCAGCAGCTCCTGGACAGGGGGGAGTGAAAAACTGTTTTTT. Its translation is CASSSWTGGSEKLFF.

V gene TRBV5-1 combines with J gene TRBJ1-1; 9 bases map to TRBD1. V trimming: 0 bases; J trimming: 0 bases; junction bases outside the gene matches: 3. Germline-derived CDR1 and CDR2 are SGHRS and YFSETQ. CDR3 length equals 16 residues. CDR3 nucleotides: TGCGCCAGCAGCTTGGGGGGGACAGGGCTGAACACTGAAGCTTTCTTT. It yields the protein CASSLGGTGLNTEAFF.

V and J are TRBV27 and TRBJ2-7, with D uncertain. Trimming removed 2 bases at V and 0 bases at J, with 8 bases between. This CDR3 has 14 residues. The germline V gene encodes CDR1 MNHEY and CDR2 SMNVEV (reference sequence). The CDR3 DNA is TGTGCCAGCAGTTTAAGCTTCCTCTCCTACGAGCAGTACTTC. Translating gives CASSLSFLSYEQYF.

This chain connects TRBV6-5 to TRBJ2-7, with D possibly being TRBD1 (6 bases). The ends were cut back, 5 bases at V and 1 base at J, with 15 bases in the middle. There are 15 residues in the CDR3. Germline V gene lookup returns CDR1 MNHEY and CDR2 SVGAGI. The CDR3 sequence is CASSPRDMRSYEQYF. In DNA, the CDR3 is TGTGCCAGCAGTCCCAGGGACATGCGATCCTACGAGCAGTACTTC.

The V call is TRBV6-1, the J call TRBJ1-2; 11 bases map to TRBD1. Germline-derived CDR1 and CDR2 are MNHNS and SASEGT. The CDR3 has 14 residues. V shed 5 bases, J shed 3 bases, and the junction held 2 bases outside the gene matches. In DNA form, the CDR3 reads TGTGCCAGCAGTCCGGGACAGGGGGACTATGGCTACACCTTC. As protein: CASSPGQGDYGYTF.

The gene calls are TRBV15 and TRBJ1-5, with a weak D call TRBD1 (6 bases). This CDR3 spans 15 amino acids. Germline V lookup: CDR1 LNHNV, CDR2 YYDKDF (reference sequence). The ends were cut back, 4 bases at V and 1 base at J, with 11 bases in the middle. The CDR3 coding sequence is TGTGCCACCAGCACAGGGGCAACGAGCAATCAGCCCCAGCATTTT. Amino acids: CATSTGATSNQPQHF. Full variable domain (rest looked up from reference TRBV15 and TRBJ1-5): DAMVIQNPRYQVTQFGKPVTLSCSQTLNHNVMYWYQQKSSQAPKLLFHYYDKDFNNEADTPDNFQSRRPNTSFCFLDIRSPGLGDTAMYLCATSTGATSNQPQHFGDGTRLSIL.

The chain carries TRBV18 and TRBJ1-3; TRBD1 is a possible D gene (6 bases). The CDR3 totals 16 residues. V was clipped by 2 bases and J by 0 bases, with 11 bases between them. Germline CDR1 and CDR2: KGHSH and LQKENI. The CDR3 is CASSPGGPGSGNTIYF. CDR3 DNA sequence: TGTGCCAGCTCACCAGGGGGCCCTGGCTCTGGAAACACCATATATTTT.